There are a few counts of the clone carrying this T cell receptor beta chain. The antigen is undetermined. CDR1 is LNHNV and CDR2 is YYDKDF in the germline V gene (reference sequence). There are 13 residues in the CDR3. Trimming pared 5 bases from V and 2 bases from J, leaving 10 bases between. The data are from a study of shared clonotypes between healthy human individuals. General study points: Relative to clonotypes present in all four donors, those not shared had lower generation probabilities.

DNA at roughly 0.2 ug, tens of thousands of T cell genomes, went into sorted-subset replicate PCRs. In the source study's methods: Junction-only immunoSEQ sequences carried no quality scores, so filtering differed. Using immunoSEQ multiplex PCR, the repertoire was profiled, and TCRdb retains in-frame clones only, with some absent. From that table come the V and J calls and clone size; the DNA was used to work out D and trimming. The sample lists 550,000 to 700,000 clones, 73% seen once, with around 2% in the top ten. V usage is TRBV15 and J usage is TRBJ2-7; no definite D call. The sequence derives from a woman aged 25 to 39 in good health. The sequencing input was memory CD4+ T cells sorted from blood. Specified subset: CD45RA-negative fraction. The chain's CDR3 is CATSPLTAYEQYF. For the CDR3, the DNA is TGTGCCACCAGCCCCCTCACGGCCTACGAGCAGTACTTC.